A single sample gave rise to the 6 T cell receptor beta chains below, sequenced in a study of cytomegalovirus exposure and HLA in healthy donors. The PCR used 60 Vbeta and 13 Jbeta primers. The method was immunoSEQ multiplex PCR; TCRdb's version includes in-frame clones alone and lacks a portion of them. The table shows under 200,000 clones, with around four fifths occurring only once. What was sequenced was PBMCs. All receptors derive from a female donor in good health and CMV-seronegative.

The chain uses TRBV11-2 and TRBJ1-6; a weak D match, TRBD1 (5 bases). Germline-derived CDR1 and CDR2 are SGHAT and FQNNGV. V shed 2 bases and J shed 8 bases, with 13 bases lying between them. This CDR3 region has 15 residues. The CDR3 loop reads CASSLRLTVYSPLHF. CDR3 DNA sequence: TGTGCCAGCAGCTTAAGGCTGACAGTTTATTCACCCCTCCACTTT.

This clone has a single count. The V and J genes are TRBV6-4 and TRBJ2-7; TRBD2 is a possible D gene (7 bases). CDR3 length: 17 amino acids. Germline CDR1 MRHNA, CDR2 SNTAGT. The ends were cut back, 2 bases at V and 2 bases at J, with 19 bases in the middle. CDR3 nucleotides: TGTGCCAGCAGTGACAGGGGGGGGATCCCCCTAGCCTACGAGCAGTACTTC. Translating gives CASSDRGGIPLAYEQYF.

This clone has only one observation. This chain joins TRBV27 and TRBJ1-2; D unresolved. V was clipped by 2 bases and J by 2 bases, with 9 bases between them. The CDR3 covers 14 residues. The germline V gene has CDR1 MNHEY and CDR2 SMNVEV (reference sequence). CDR3 region: CASSLVSGNYGYTF. CDR3 DNA sequence: TGTGCCAGCAGTTTAGTCAGCGGAAACTATGGCTACACCTTC.

The chain uses TRBV9 and TRBJ2-7, with 7 positions matching TRBD1. This CDR3 comprises 16 residues. The V gene's germline CDR1 is SGDLS and CDR2 YYNGEE. Trimming at V came to 0 bases and at J to 3 bases, leaving 9 bases not matched to a gene. The CDR3 DNA is TGTGCCAGCAGCGTAGACACAGGGGCGCGCTTCTACGAGCAGTACTTC. Its translation is CASSVDTGARFYEQYF.

V is TRBV10-3 and J is TRBJ2-1; no clear D. Looked up from germline, CDR1 is ENHRY and CDR2 is SYGVKD. The CDR3 length is 11 residues. V was pared by 6 bases and J by 7 bases, with 7 bases between. CDR3 residues: CAISTQNEQFF. CDR3 DNA: TGTGCCATCAGCACACAAAATGAGCAGTTCTTC.

DNA of the CDR3: TGCGCCAGCAGCTCCCGCGGCGGGGGGTCTCGAACCGGGGAGCTGTTTTTT. Translating it yields CASSSRGGGSRTGELFF. The rearrangement uses TRBV5-1 and TRBJ2-2, with 8 positions matching TRBD2. The CDR3 extends over 17 amino acids. V was pared by 3 bases and J by 5 bases, with 12 bases of the junction left unmatched. The germline CDR1 and CDR2 sequences are SGHRS and YFSETQ. The whole variable domain, filled in from reference TRBV5-1 and TRBJ2-2, reads KAGVTQTPRYLIKTRGQQVTLSCSPISGHRSVSWYQQTPGQGLQFLFEYFSETQRNKGNFPGRFSGRQFSNSRSEMNVSTLELGDSALYLCASSSRGGGSRTGELFFGEGSRLTVL.